The following is a T cell receptor beta chain sequence with its context. The antigen is not known. These data belong to a study of siplizumab effects on memory and regulatory T cells. Overall study findings and caveats: Of the proliferating CD4+ or CD8+ clones, roughly 75-96% lacked a naive or memory phenotype that could be assigned.

Trimming took 0 bases from V and 7 from J, leaving 13 bases between them. Per the germline V gene, CDR1 is SGHRS and CDR2 is YFSETQ. The CDR3 has 14 residues. Clones were read by immunoSEQ multiplex PCR, and TCRdb kept only the in-frame ones, dropping some. The sample yields 85,000 to 90,000 clones, about nine tenths seen once. The receptor comes from a human donor in good health. What was sequenced was CD4+ T cells sorted from blood. This rearrangement joins TRBV5-1 to TRBJ2-5, with a weak D call TRBD2 (5 bases). CDR3 sequence (DNA): TGCGCCAGCAGCTTGGATCGGCCTGAGGGGACCCAGTACTTC. Translation gives CASSLDRPEGTQYF.